The 13 T cell receptor beta chains below were found in one sample sequenced in a study of T cells after yellow fever vaccination. MiXCR, run by TCRdb on the 5' RACE reads, gives a single entry per CDR3 protein. The sample yields hundreds of thousands of distinct CDR3 sequences, roughly 13% seen once. Sequenced material: PBMCs, taken on the day of the yellow fever booster vaccination. These receptors all come from a man aged 30-40 years who received the YFV17D yellow fever vaccine.

This clonotype was picked up a small number of times. The CDR3 sequence: CSPTSGNEQFF. CDR3 DNA sequence: TGCAGCCCGACTAGCGGGAATGAGCAGTTCTTC. The V gene is TRBV20-1, the J gene TRBJ2-1, with TRBD2 matching 10 bases. The germline CDR1 and CDR2 sequences are DFQATT and SNEGSKA (reference sequence). The CDR3 has 11 residues.

DNA for the CDR3: TGCAGTGCTGGGCGGAGCGGGAGTACGAGAAACGAGCAGTACTTC. Protein product: CSAGRSGSTRNEQYF. The chain recombines TRBV20-1 with TRBJ2-7; TRBD2 agrees at 8 bases. The germline V gene has CDR1 DFQATT and CDR2 SNEGSKA (reference sequence). The J segment lost 5 bases and the V segment lost 5 bases, leaving 14 bases of the junction unmatched. The CDR3 covers 15 residues.

In this sample, this clonotype turned up a few times. V usage is TRBV5-1 and J usage is TRBJ2-3, with no clear D. The V gene's germline CDR1 is SGHRS and CDR2 YFSETQ. There are 14 residues in the CDR3. V was shortened by 4 bases and J by 5 bases, with 14 bases between the two germline ends. The CDR3 is CASSVSPQIDTQYF. DNA of the CDR3: TGCGCCAGCAGCGTCTCGCCACAGATAGATACGCAGTATTTT.

This clonotype was observed a handful of times. The chain couples TRBV6-2 or TRBV6-3 to TRBJ2-2, with D hard to call. The CDR3 is 13 amino acids. Between the trimmed V and J ends, which lost 2 bases and 6 bases, there was a span of 7 bases. The germline CDR1 and CDR2 sequences are MNHEY and SVGEGT. CDR3 sequence (DNA): TGTGCCAGCAGTTACGTCTTTGCCGGGGAGCTGTTTTTT. It encodes CASSYVFAGELFF.

This clonotype was detected only a few times. The chain has TRBV6-5 and TRBJ2-1; 11 bases agree with TRBD2. This CDR3 is built from 14 residues. V was pared by 6 bases and J by 8 bases, with 6 bases of the junction left unmatched. CDR1 is MNHEY, CDR2 SVGAGI, per germline. The CDR3 loop is CASRLTSGVHEQFF. The CDR3 coding sequence is TGTGCCAGCAGATTGACTAGCGGGGTCCATGAGCAGTTCTTC.

The J gene is TRBJ2-1, the V gene TRBV6-1; TRBD2 might be the D (6 bases). V was shortened by 5 bases and J by 0 bases, with 11 bases between the two germline ends. The length of the CDR3 is 15 residues. Germline V CDR1 and CDR2: MNHNS, SASEGT. CDR3 in DNA: TGTGCCAGCAGTACACGGGAGAGCTCCTACAATGAGCAGTTCTTC. This codes for CASSTRESSYNEQFF.

This clonotype has more than one count but fewer than ten. V is TRBV20-1 and J is TRBJ2-7; D gene uncertain. With 2 bases removed from V and 4 bases from J, the gap between germline ends came to 12 bases. The V gene's germline CDR1 is DFQATT and CDR2 SNEGSKA (reference sequence). The CDR3 has 13 amino acids. DNA for the CDR3: TGCAGTGCTAGATCCCACACAATTTACGAGCAGTACTTC. Protein product: CSARSHTIYEQYF.

In this sample, this clonotype turned up many times. The V call is TRBV5-1, the J call TRBJ2-2; no definite D call. The CDR3 totals 14 residues. V lost 4 bases, J lost 9 bases, and 16 bases lay in between. Germline CDR1 and CDR2: SGHRS and YFSETQ. The CDR3 protein is CASSPRAQGRELFF. The CDR3 bases are TGCGCCAGCAGCCCCCGGGCCCAAGGTCGGGAGCTGTTTTTT.

Many counts were recorded for this clonotype. V usage is TRBV12-3 or TRBV12-4 and J usage is TRBJ2-7, with D possibly TRBD1 on 5 matching bases. Trimming removed 5 bases at V and 2 bases at J, with 16 bases between. The CDR3 is 15 amino acids. The CDR3 sequence: CASSLLPVRAYEQYF. CDR3 bases: TGTGCCAGCAGTCTACTTCCGGTCAGGGCCTACGAGCAGTACTTC.

The chain joins TRBV7-9 to TRBJ1-3, with D perhaps matching TRBD1 (6 bases). CDR3 length: 16 residues. Trimming stripped 7 bases from V and 0 bases from J, with 16 bases between. Germline lookup yields CDR1 SEHNR and CDR2 FQNEAQ (reference sequence). CDR3 coding DNA: TGTGCCAGCAACCCAACAGGGAAAGACTCTGGAAACACCATATATTTT. This encodes CASNPTGKDSGNTIYF.

This clonotype was counted many times. The V call is TRBV5-8, the J call TRBJ2-3; D is unresolved. The CDR3 has 15 residues. Trimming left V 1 base short and J 0 bases short, with 9 bases between. Germline lookup yields CDR1 SGHTS and CDR2 YDEGEE. The CDR3 DNA reads TGTGCCAGCAGCTTGACCGGCCCCAGCACAGATACGCAGTATTTT. The encoded protein is CASSLTGPSTDTQYF.

The rearrangement links TRBV20-1 to TRBJ2-1; tentatively, D is TRBD2 (5 bases). CDR3 size: 14 residues. CDR1 is DFQATT, CDR2 SNEGSKA, per germline (reference sequence). The V end lost 4 bases, the J end lost 7 bases, and 17 bases lay between the germline ends. CDR3 nucleotide sequence: TGCAGTGCTAAAGCGCTGGGAGTGGGGAATGAGCAGTTCTTC. Protein sequence: CSAKALGVGNEQFF.

In its sample, this clonotype was seen many times. V and J are TRBV12-3 or TRBV12-4 and TRBJ1-1; possibly TRBD1 for D (5 bases). CDR3 length: 12 amino acids. With 6 bases removed from V and 6 bases from J, the gap between germline ends came to 11 bases. CDR3 sequence: CASRPRGPEAFF. The CDR3 DNA sequence: TGTGCCAGCAGGCCAAGGGGTCCTGAAGCTTTCTTT.